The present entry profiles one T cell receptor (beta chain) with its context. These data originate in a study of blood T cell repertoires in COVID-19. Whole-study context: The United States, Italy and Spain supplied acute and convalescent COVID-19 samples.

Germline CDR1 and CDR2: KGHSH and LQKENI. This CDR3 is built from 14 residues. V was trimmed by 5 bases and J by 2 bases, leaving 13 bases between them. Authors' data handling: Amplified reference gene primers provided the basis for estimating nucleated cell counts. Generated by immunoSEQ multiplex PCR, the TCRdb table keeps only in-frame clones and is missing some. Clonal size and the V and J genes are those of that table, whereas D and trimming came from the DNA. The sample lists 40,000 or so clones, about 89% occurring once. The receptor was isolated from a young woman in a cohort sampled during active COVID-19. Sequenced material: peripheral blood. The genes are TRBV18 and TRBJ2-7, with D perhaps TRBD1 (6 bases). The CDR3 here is CASSGSTGPYEQYF. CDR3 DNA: TGTGCCAGCTCAGGCTCGACAGGTCCCTACGAGCAGTACTTC. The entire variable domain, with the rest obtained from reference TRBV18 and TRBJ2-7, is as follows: NAGVMQNPRHLVRRRGQEARLRCSPMKGHSHVYWYRQLPEEGLKFMVYLQKENIIDESGMPKERFSAEFPKEGPSILRIQQVVRGDSAAYFCASSGSTGPYEQYFGPGTRLTVT.